These 29 T cell receptor beta chains share one sample of origin, sequenced in a study of identical twins. TCRdb re-called the 5' RACE reads through MiXCR, storing one row per CDR3 protein. Here the sample spans roughly 1.6 million distinct CDR3 sequences, roughly 35% being singletons. Input material: cord blood. All receptors come from a newborn girl in good health.

The chain employs TRBV4-1 and TRBJ2-7; TRBD1 agrees at 10 bases. Per the germline V gene, CDR1 is MGHRA and CDR2 is YSYEKL. Unmatched junction bases numbered 6, after V lost 4 bases and J lost 3 bases. The CDR3 is 15 residues long. CDR3 sequence (DNA): TGCGCCAGCAGCCTTAGACAGGGGGCCTTCTACGAGCAGTACTTC. Its translation: CASSLRQGAFYEQYF.

J is TRBJ2-5 and V is TRBV2; D may correspond to TRBD1 or TRBD2 (5 bases each). The length of the CDR3 is 13 residues. CDR1 is SNHLY and CDR2 is FYNNEI in the germline V gene. V lost 6 bases, J lost 1 base, and 9 bases lay in between. This CDR3 reads CASRAGTQETQYF. CDR3 DNA sequence: TGTGCCAGCAGGGCAGGGACCCAAGAGACCCAGTACTTC.

The chain carries TRBV5-1 and TRBJ2-1; the match to TRBD1 covers 7 bases. The CDR3 consists of 17 residues. The trim removed 4 bases at V and 8 bases at J, leaving 18 bases unmatched. Germline V gene lookup returns CDR1 SGHRS and CDR2 YFSETQ. The CDR3 here is CASSLRQRLDRSDEQFF. The DNA of the CDR3 is TGCGCCAGCAGCCTGCGCCAAAGGTTGGACAGGAGCGATGAGCAGTTCTTC.

This clonotype was seen only a few times. The rearrangement joins TRBV5-5 to TRBJ1-1; TRBD1 matches 7 bases. The CDR3 runs to 14 residues. The germline CDR1 and CDR2 sequences are SGHKS and YYEKEE (reference sequence). The V and J ends lost 4 bases and 3 bases, in that order; junction bases with no gene match: 6. The CDR3 region is CASSPHGTDTEAFF. CDR3 coding DNA: TGTGCCAGCAGCCCCCACGGGACAGACACTGAAGCTTTCTTT.

A few counts support this clonotype. The chain carries TRBV28 and TRBJ1-2, with D possibly matching TRBD1 (6 bases). The ends were cut back, 6 bases at V and 0 bases at J, with 11 bases in the middle. Looked up from germline, CDR1 is MDHEN and CDR2 is SYDVKM. The CDR3 is 14 residues long. The CDR3 region is CASRGRTANYGYTF. The DNA for the CDR3 is TGTGCCAGCAGGGGAAGGACAGCTAACTATGGCTACACCTTC.

The rearrangement uses TRBV5-1 and TRBJ2-3; D is unclear. The CDR3 contains 16 residues. V dropped 0 bases and J dropped 1 base, with 12 bases sitting between them. Germline V gives CDR1 SGHRS, CDR2 YFSETQ. This chain's CDR3 is CASSLVPNPRTDTQYF. The CDR3 DNA sequence: TGCGCCAGCAGCTTGGTGCCCAATCCACGCACAGATACGCAGTATTTT.

This chain links TRBV2 with TRBJ1-5; D unresolved. Trimming left V 5 bases short and J 5 bases short, with 19 bases between. This CDR3 is 16 amino acids long. The germline V gene has CDR1 SNHLY and CDR2 FYNNEI. CDR3 residues: CASSRNRVLSDQPQHF. As DNA, the CDR3 is TGTGCCAGCAGTAGAAATAGGGTGCTCAGCGATCAGCCCCAGCATTTT. The full variable domain, in which reference TRBV2 and TRBJ1-5 provide the parts outside the CDR3, is EPEVTQTPSHQVTQMGQEVILRCVPISNHLYFYWYRQILGQKVEFLVSFYNNEISEKSEIFDDQFSVERPDGSNFTLKIRSTKLEDSAMYFCASSRNRVLSDQPQHFGDGTRLSIL.

This clonotype was recorded a few times. The CDR3 is CSASNRGTEAFF. CDR3 nucleotides: TGCAGTGCTAGCAACAGGGGCACTGAAGCTTTCTTT. This chain connects TRBV20-1 to TRBJ1-1, with 7 bases identical to TRBD1. There are 12 residues in the CDR3. Germline V lookup: CDR1 DFQATT, CDR2 SNEGSKA (reference sequence). Trimming cost V 3 bases and J 4 bases; bases outside gene matches: 2.

The CDR3 spells CASSIGLRDGFYEQYF. CDR3 DNA sequence: TGTGCCAGTAGTATAGGGTTGAGGGACGGATTCTACGAGCAGTACTTC. The chain uses TRBV19 and TRBJ2-7, with D perhaps matching TRBD1 or TRBD2 (5 bases each). Trimming took off 1 base at V and 3 bases at J, with 16 bases between the two ends. Germline V gene lookup returns CDR1 LNHDA and CDR2 SQIVND (reference sequence). This CDR3 is 16 amino acids long.

Worth noting for this clonotype: Since a much larger clone is just one base distant, this may be a read error. The chain combines TRBV29-1 with TRBJ1-2; tentatively, D is TRBD1 (6 bases). This CDR3 spans 12 amino acids. Germline V gene sequence: CDR1 SQVTM, CDR2 ANQGSEA. Between the trimmed V and J ends, which lost 8 bases and 4 bases, there was a span of 14 bases. DNA for the CDR3: TGCAGCACGGCCCGGGGGGCCTATGGCTACACCTTC. It translates to CSTARGAYGYTF.

The V and J genes are TRBV7-2 and TRBJ2-2; no firm D call. V shed 1 base and J shed 2 bases, with 8 bases lying between them. The germline V gene encodes CDR1 SGHTA and CDR2 FQGNSA. There are 15 residues in the CDR3. CDR3 in DNA: TGTGCCAGCAGCTTAGTTCTCTTCAACACCGGGGAGCTGTTTTTT. Translated: CASSLVLFNTGELFF.

This clonotype came up a few times. The chain links TRBV9 to TRBJ1-1; 9 positions match TRBD1. Germline CDR1 is SGDLS and CDR2 is YYNGEE. J was trimmed by 0 bases and V by 5 bases; bases with no gene match: 11. The CDR3 is 17 residues long. CDR3 in amino acids: CASSVLPTGGMNTEAFF. CDR3 coding DNA: TGTGCCAGCAGTGTCCTTCCCACAGGGGGCATGAACACTGAAGCTTTCTTT.

The rearrangement uses TRBV3-1 and TRBJ2-1; 13 bases fit TRBD2. Germline V gene lookup returns CDR1 LGHDT and CDR2 YNNKEL (reference sequence). CDR3 size: 15 residues. Losses at the gene ends were 4 bases for V and 12 bases for J; bases not matched to a gene: 9. The DNA for the CDR3 is TGTGCCAGCAGCCCGGGACTAGCGGGGTTAGTAGGGCAGTTCTTC. Encoded protein: CASSPGLAGLVGQFF.

This clonotype was picked up a small number of times. The chain is built from TRBV9 and TRBJ2-3, with D unresolved. The CDR3 is 16 residues long. V was trimmed by 3 bases and J by 5 bases, leaving 19 bases between them. Germline values: CDR1 SGDLS, CDR2 YYNGEE. CDR3 in DNA: TGTGCCAGCAGCGGTCGAGGTGGGCACTCAGGAGATACGCAGTATTTT. Amino acid sequence: CASSGRGGHSGDTQYF.

V gene TRBV12-3 or TRBV12-4 combines with J gene TRBJ2-1; a possible D gene is TRBD2 (6 bases). V was clipped by 1 base and J by 2 bases, with 18 bases between them. This CDR3 spans 18 amino acids. CDR3 DNA: TGTGCCAGCAGTTTAGGGGACTTTCTTGTAAACCCCTACAATGAGCAGTTCTTC. Its translation is CASSLGDFLVNPYNEQFF.

The chain recombines TRBV4-1 with TRBJ1-5, with 8 bases lining up with TRBD1. Germline CDR1 and CDR2: MGHRA and YSYEKL. The V gene end was trimmed by 0 bases and the J gene end by 7 bases; junction bases not matched to a gene: 2. The CDR3 length is 14 residues. Here the CDR3 reads CASSQETGAQPQHF. The CDR3 coding sequence is TGCGCCAGCAGCCAAGAGACAGGGGCACAGCCCCAGCATTTT.

The chain combines TRBV5-1 with TRBJ2-3; tentative D call: TRBD1 (6 bases). V dropped 3 bases and J dropped 4 bases, with 12 bases sitting between them. The CDR3 loop spans 14 amino acids. Per the germline V gene, CDR1 is SGHRS and CDR2 is YFSETQ. The CDR3 bases are TGCGCCAGCAGCTGGACAGTCCTCGCAGATACGCAGTATTTT. It translates to CASSWTVLADTQYF. The full variable domain, with the rest looked up from reference TRBV5-1 and TRBJ2-3, is KAGVTQTPRYLIKTRGQQVTLSCSPISGHRSVSWYQQTPGQGLQFLFEYFSETQRNKGNFPGRFSGRQFSNSRSEMNVSTLELGDSALYLCASSWTVLADTQYFGPGTRLTVL.

The sample holds a few counts of this clonotype. The V and J genes are TRBV10-3 and TRBJ1-1; D perhaps matches TRBD1 (6 bases). Germline values: CDR1 ENHRY, CDR2 SYGVKD. The CDR3 runs to 14 residues. Trimming took off 6 bases at V and 0 bases at J, with 11 bases between the two ends. CDR3 sequence (DNA): TGTGCCATCAGACCCACAGGGTTGAACACTGAAGCTTTCTTT. It translates to CAIRPTGLNTEAFF.

The chain has TRBV20-1 and TRBJ2-7, with TRBD2 matching over 15 bases. Germline V gene lookup returns CDR1 DFQATT and CDR2 SNEGSKA (reference sequence). This CDR3 spans 18 amino acids. J was trimmed by 0 bases and V by 2 bases; bases with no gene match: 8. The CDR3 region is CSARHTGTSGRSSYEQYF. In DNA, the CDR3 is TGCAGTGCTAGACATACCGGGACTAGCGGGAGGAGCTCCTACGAGCAGTACTTC.

This clonotype has just a few counts. The chain employs TRBV2 and TRBJ1-2, with D maybe TRBD1 (5 bases). The CDR3 is 12 residues long. Germline V gives CDR1 SNHLY, CDR2 FYNNEI. The V and J ends lost 7 bases and 6 bases respectively, with 12 bases between them. Here the CDR3 DNA reads TGTGCCAGCATGGAGGAGGGGCATGGCTACACCTTC. Protein sequence: CASMEEGHGYTF. The full variable domain, rest sourced from reference TRBV2 and TRBJ1-2, is EPEVTQTPSHQVTQMGQEVILRCVPISNHLYFYWYRQILGQKVEFLVSFYNNEISEKSEIFDDQFSVERPDGSNFTLKIRSTKLEDSAMYFCASMEEGHGYTFGSGTRLTVV.

V gene TRBV7-2 combines with J gene TRBJ2-3; the match to TRBD2 covers 10 bases. CDR3 length: 16 amino acids. The V gene end was trimmed by 1 base and the J gene end by 6 bases; junction bases not matched to a gene: 7. CDR1 is SGHTA, CDR2 FQGNSA, per germline. The CDR3 DNA follows: TGTGCCAGCAGCTTAGGGCTAGCGGGGGTTCAGGATACGCAGTATTTT. Translating gives CASSLGLAGVQDTQYF.

This chain uses TRBV6-1 with TRBJ1-1; D is unclear. The CDR3 loop spans 15 amino acids. Trimming took 0 bases from V and 2 from J, leaving 10 bases between them. Germline loops: CDR1 MNHNS, CDR2 SASEGT. CDR3: CASSEARRVNTEAFF. In nucleotides, the CDR3 is TGTGCCAGCAGTGAAGCGCGTCGCGTTAACACTGAAGCTTTCTTT.

This clonotype has just a few counts. V usage is TRBV21-1 and J usage is TRBJ2-5; the table's D call TRBD2 went unverified against the DNA. TRBV21-1 is flagged as a pseudogene. The CDR3 consists of 19 residues. CDR3 sequence (DNA): TGTGCCAGCAGCAAAGAAAGACAGGGCCTAGCGAAACTTTACAATGAGCAGTACTTC. The encoded protein is CASSKERQGLAKLYNEQYF.

This chain joins TRBV20-1 and TRBJ2-4, with a tentative D call TRBD1 (5 bases). CDR3 length: 13 amino acids. CDR1 is DFQATT, CDR2 SNEGSKA, per germline (reference sequence). The ends were cut back, 5 bases at V and 13 bases at J, with 21 bases in the middle. For the CDR3, the DNA is TGCAGTGCTGCATGGACATTATCGTTAGGGCAGTACTTC. It translates to CSAAWTLSLGQYF.

The chain joins TRBV20-1 to TRBJ2-3; 13 bases align to TRBD2. The V gene end was trimmed by 6 bases and the J gene end by 2 bases; junction bases not matched to a gene: 8. The CDR3 is made up of 16 amino acids. CDR1 is DFQATT, CDR2 SNEGSKA, per germline (reference sequence). CDR3 bases: TGCAGTGCGTCAAGACTAGCGGGGGGAGACACAGATACGCAGTATTTT. Protein: CSASRLAGGDTDTQYF.

With respect to this clonotype: The CDR3 does not close with the conserved phenylalanine or tryptophan, likely indicating a read error. The rearrangement links TRBV25-1 to TRBJ1-4; 10 bases agree with TRBD1. Germline V CDR1 and CDR2: MGHDK, SYGVNS. V dropped 4 bases and J dropped 7; count of bases not matched to a gene: 9. This CDR3 contains 16 residues. The CDR3 is CASSGFTRDRGEKLFC. The CDR3 DNA is TGTGCCAGCAGTGGATTCACCCGGGACAGGGGTGAAAAACTGTTTTGT.

This clonotype was detected only a few times. CDR3 residues: CSARATHGGAYNEQFF. The CDR3 DNA sequence: TGCAGTGCTAGAGCCACCCACGGGGGAGCCTACAATGAGCAGTTCTTC. The chain couples TRBV20-1 to TRBJ2-1; TRBD2 is a possible D gene (6 bases). Trimming took 1 base from V and 2 from J, leaving 15 bases between them. The CDR3 has 16 amino acids. Germline-derived CDR1 and CDR2 are DFQATT and SNEGSKA (reference sequence).

The chain recombines TRBV20-1 with TRBJ2-6, with D possibly being TRBD1 or TRBD2 (6 bases each). CDR3 length equals 18 residues. Germline V CDR1 and CDR2: DFQATT, SNEGSKA (reference sequence). V lost 1 base, J lost 0 bases, and 16 bases lay in between. The CDR3 DNA reads as TGCAGTGCTAGAGCTAATGGAGGGGGTAACTCTGGGGCCAACGTCCTGACTTTC. Amino acids: CSARANGGGNSGANVLTF.

This clonotype was detected a few times. This chain uses TRBV12-3 or TRBV12-4 with TRBJ2-4; D is unresolved. This CDR3 is built from 12 residues. V gave up 3 bases and J gave up 5 bases, with 5 bases separating them. CDR3 sequence reads: CASSFRENIQYF. The CDR3 DNA reads as TGTGCCAGCAGTTTCCGAGAAAACATTCAGTACTTC.